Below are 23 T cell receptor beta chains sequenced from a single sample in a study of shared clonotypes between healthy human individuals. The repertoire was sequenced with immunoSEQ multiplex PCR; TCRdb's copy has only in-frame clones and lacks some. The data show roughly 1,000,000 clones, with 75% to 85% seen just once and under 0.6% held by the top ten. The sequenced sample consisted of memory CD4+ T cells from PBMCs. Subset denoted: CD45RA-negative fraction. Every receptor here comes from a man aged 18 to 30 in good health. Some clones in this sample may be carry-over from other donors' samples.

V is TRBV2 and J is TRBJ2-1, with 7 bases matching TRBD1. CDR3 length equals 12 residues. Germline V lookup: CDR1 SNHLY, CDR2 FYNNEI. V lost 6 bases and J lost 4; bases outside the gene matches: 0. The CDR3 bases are TGTGCCAGCAGGGGACAGTACAATGAGCAGTTCTTC. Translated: CASRGQYNEQFF.

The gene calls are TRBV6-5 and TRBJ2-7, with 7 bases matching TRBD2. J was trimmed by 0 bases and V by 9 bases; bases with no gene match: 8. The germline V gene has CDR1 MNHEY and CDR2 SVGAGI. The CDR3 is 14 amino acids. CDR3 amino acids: CASGTSAVSYEQYF. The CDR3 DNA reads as TGTGCCAGTGGAACTAGCGCCGTCTCCTACGAGCAGTACTTC.

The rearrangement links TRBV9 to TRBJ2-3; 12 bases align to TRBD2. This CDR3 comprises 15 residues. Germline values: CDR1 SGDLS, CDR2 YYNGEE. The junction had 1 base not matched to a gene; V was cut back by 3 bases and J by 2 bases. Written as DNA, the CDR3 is TGTGCCAGCAGCGCTAGCGGGAGGGTCACAGATACGCAGTATTTT. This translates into CASSASGRVTDTQYF.

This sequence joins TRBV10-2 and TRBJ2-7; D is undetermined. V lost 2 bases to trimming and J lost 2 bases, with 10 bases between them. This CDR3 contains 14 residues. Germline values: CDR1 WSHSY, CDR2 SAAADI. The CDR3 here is CASSEIPQTYEQYF. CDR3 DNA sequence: TGCGCCAGCAGTGAGATTCCCCAAACCTACGAGCAGTACTTC.

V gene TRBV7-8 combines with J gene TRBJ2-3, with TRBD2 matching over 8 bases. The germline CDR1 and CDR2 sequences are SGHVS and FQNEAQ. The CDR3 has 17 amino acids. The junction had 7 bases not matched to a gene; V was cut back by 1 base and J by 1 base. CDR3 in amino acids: CASSLGPLRGGTDTQYF. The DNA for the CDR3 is TGTGCCAGCAGCTTAGGCCCGTTGCGGGGGGGCACAGATACGCAGTATTTT.

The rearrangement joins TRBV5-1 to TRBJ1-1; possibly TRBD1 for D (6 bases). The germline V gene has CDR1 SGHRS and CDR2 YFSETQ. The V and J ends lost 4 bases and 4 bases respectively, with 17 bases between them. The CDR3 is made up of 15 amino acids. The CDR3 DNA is TGCGCCAGCAGCCCGCAGGCAGGGGTCGGCACTGAAGCTTTCTTT. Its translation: CASSPQAGVGTEAFF.

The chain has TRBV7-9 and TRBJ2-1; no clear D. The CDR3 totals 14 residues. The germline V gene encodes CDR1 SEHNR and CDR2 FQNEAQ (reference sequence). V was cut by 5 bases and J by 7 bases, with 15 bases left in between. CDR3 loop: CASSQPGPINEQFF. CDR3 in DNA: TGTGCCAGCAGCCAACCGGGCCCAATTAATGAGCAGTTCTTC.

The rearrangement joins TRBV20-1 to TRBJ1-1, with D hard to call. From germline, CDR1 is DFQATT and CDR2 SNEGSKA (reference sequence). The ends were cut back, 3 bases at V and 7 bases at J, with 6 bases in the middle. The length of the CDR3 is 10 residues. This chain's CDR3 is CSASEVEAFF. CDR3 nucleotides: TGCAGTGCTAGTGAGGTTGAAGCTTTCTTT.

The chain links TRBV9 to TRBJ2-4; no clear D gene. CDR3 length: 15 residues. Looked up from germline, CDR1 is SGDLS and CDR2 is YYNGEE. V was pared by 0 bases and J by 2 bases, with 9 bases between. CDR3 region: CASSVGGGPKNIQYF. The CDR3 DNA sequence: TGTGCCAGCAGCGTAGGGGGTGGTCCCAAAAACATTCAGTACTTC.

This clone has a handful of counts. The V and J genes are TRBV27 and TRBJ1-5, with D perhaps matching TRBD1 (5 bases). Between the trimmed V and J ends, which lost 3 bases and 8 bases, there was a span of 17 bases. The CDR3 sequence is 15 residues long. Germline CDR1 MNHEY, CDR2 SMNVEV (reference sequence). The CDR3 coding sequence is TGTGCCAGCAGTTTTAGCCAACGAGGGGAAGAGCCCCAGCATTTT. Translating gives CASSFSQRGEEPQHF.

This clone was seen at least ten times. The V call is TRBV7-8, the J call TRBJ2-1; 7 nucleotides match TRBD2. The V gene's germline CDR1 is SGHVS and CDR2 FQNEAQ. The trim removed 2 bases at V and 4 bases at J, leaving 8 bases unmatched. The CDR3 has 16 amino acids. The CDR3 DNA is TGTGCCAGCAGCTTACGATCTAGCGGAAGTTACAATGAGCAGTTCTTC. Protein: CASSLRSSGSYNEQFF.

The CDR3 bases are TGTGCCACCAGCAGAGATAGGTCTAGCGTCTCCTACGAGCAGTACTTC. Translating gives CATSRDRSSVSYEQYF. The genes are TRBV15 and TRBJ2-7; D might be TRBD2 (6 bases). V was clipped by 0 bases and J by 0 bases, with 12 bases between them. This CDR3 is built from 16 residues. The germline V gene has CDR1 LNHNV and CDR2 YYDKDF (reference sequence).

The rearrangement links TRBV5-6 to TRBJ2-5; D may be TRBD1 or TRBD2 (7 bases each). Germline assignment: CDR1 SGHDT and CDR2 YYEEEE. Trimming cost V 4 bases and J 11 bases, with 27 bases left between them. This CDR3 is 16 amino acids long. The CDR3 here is CASSRSLGAGGERQYF. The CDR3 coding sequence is TGTGCCAGCAGCCGGTCCCTAGGAGCAGGGGGGGAGAGGCAGTACTTC. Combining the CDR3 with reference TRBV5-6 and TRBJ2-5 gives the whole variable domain DAGVTQSPTHLIKTRGQQVTLRCSPKSGHDTVSWYQQALGQGPQFIFQYYEEEERQRGNFPDRFSGHQFPNYSSELNVNALLLGDSALYLCASSRSLGAGGERQYFGPGTRLLVL.

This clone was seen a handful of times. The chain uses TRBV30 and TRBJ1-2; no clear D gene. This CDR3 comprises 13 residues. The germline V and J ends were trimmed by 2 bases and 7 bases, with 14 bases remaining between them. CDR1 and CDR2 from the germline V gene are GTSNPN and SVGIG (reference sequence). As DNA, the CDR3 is TGTGCCTGGAGTCCGACGTTAATCGCTGGCTACACCTTC. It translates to CAWSPTLIAGYTF.

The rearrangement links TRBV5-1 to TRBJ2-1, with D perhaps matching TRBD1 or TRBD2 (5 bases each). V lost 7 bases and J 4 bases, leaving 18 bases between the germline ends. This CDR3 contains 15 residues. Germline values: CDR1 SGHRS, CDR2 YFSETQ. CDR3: CASGLPGPTYNEQFF. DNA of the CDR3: TGCGCCAGCGGCCTACCGGGACCAACATACAATGAGCAGTTCTTC.

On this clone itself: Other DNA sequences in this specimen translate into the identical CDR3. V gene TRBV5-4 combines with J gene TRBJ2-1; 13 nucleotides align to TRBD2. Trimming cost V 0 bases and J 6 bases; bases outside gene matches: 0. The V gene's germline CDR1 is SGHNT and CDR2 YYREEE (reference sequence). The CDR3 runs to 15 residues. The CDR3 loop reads CASSLGLAGGNEQFF. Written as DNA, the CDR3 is TGTGCCAGCAGCTTGGGACTAGCGGGAGGCAATGAGCAGTTCTTC. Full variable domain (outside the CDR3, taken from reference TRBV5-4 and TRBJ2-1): ETGVTQSPTHLIKTRGQQVTLRCSSQSGHNTVSWYQQALGQGPQFIFQYYREEENGRGNFPPRFSGLQFPNYSSELNVNALELDDSALYLCASSLGLAGGNEQFFGPGTRLTVL.

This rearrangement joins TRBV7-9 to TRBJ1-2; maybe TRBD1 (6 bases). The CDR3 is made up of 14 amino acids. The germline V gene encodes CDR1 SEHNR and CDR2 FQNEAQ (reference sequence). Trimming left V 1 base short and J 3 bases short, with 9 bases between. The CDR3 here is CASSLGGLDYGYTF. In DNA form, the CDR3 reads TGTGCCAGCAGCTTAGGGGGGCTGGACTATGGCTACACCTTC.

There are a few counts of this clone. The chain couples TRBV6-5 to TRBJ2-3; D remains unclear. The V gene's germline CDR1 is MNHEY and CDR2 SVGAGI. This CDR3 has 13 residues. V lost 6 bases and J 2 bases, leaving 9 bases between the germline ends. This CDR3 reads CASSLENTDTQYF. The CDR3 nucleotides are TGTGCCAGCAGCCTCGAAAACACAGATACGCAGTATTTT.

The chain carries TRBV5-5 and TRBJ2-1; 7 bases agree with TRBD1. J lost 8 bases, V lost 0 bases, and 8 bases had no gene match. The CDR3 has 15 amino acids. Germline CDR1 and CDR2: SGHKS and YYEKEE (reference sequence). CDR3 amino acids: CASSLGQGRSDEQFF. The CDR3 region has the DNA TGTGCCAGCAGCTTGGGACAGGGCCGGAGTGATGAGCAGTTCTTC.

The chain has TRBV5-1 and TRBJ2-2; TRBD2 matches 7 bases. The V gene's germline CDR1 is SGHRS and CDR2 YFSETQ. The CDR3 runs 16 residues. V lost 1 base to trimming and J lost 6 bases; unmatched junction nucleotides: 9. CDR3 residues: CASSLNVLAGAGELFF. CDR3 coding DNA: TGCGCCAGCAGCTTGAATGTACTCGCGGGAGCCGGGGAGCTGTTTTTT.

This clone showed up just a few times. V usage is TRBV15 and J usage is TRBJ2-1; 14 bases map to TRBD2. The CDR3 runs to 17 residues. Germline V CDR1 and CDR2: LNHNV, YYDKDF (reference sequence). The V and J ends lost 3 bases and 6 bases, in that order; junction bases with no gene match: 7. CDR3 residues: CATSRRIGLAGGNEQFF. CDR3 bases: TGTGCCACCAGCAGGAGGATCGGACTAGCGGGGGGCAATGAGCAGTTCTTC.

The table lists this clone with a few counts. Written as DNA, the CDR3 is TGTGCCAGCAGCTTTAGACGGGGTCGTGGATCCTACAATGAGCAGTTCTTC. Amino acid sequence: CASSFRRGRGSYNEQFF. V usage is TRBV4-2 and J usage is TRBJ2-1, with D tentatively TRBD2 (5 bases). This CDR3 comprises 17 residues. Trimming took 5 bases from V and 1 from J, leaving 18 bases between them. Germline CDR1 LGHNA, CDR2 YNFKEQ.

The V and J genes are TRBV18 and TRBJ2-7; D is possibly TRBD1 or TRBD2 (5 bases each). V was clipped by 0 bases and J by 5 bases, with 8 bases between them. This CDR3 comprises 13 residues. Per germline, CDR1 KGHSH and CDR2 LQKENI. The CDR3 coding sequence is TGTGCCAGCTCACCACCGGGGGTGGACGAGCAGTACTTC. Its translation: CASSPPGVDEQYF.